This T cell receptor beta chain was found in a study of response to subunit inactivated influenza vaccine. For this clonotype: Its antigen is undetermined.

The V segment lost 5 bases and the J segment 6 bases; nucleotides outside the gene matches: 7. The CDR3 covers 14 residues. General study findings and limits: Authors suggested few new T cells are recruited by each seasonal influenza vaccination.

In TCRdb, the RT-PCR reads were re-called with MiXCR into one record per CDR3 protein. This table holds approximately 520,000 distinct CDR3 sequences, 16% found once. The chain combines TRBV12-3 or TRBV12-4 with TRBJ1-3; TRBD1 aligns across 7 bases. The sequencing here drew on CD4+ T cells sorted from PBMCs, taken 23 to 25 months after vaccination. The clonotype comes from a man in his fifties or sixties who received an inactivated influenza vaccine. Written as DNA, the CDR3 is TGTGCCAGCAGTAGAACAGGGGTGAAAAACACCATATATTTT. The encoded protein is CASSRTGVKNTIYF.